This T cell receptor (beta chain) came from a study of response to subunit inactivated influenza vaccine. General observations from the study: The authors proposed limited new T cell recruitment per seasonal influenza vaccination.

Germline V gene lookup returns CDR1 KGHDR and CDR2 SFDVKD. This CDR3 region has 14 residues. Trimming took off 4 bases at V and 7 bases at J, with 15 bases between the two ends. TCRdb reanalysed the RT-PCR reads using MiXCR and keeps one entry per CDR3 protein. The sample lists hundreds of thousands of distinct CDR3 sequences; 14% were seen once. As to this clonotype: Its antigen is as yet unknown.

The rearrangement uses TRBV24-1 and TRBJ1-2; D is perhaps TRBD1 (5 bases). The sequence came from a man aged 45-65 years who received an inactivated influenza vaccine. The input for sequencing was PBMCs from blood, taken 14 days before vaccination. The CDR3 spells CATSDGTASGGYTF. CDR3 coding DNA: TGTGCCACCAGTGACGGGACCGCTTCGGGTGGCTACACCTTC.